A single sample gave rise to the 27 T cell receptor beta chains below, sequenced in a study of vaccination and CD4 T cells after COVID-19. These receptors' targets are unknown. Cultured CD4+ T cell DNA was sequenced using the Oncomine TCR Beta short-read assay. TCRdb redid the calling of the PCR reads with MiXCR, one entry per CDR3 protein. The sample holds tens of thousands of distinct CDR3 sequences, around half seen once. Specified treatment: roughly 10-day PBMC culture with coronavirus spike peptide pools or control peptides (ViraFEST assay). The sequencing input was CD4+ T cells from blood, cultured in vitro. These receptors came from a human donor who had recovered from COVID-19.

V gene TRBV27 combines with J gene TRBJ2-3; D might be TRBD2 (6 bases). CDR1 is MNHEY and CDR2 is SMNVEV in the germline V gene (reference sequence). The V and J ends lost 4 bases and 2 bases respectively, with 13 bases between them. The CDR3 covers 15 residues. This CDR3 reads CASSSGDINTDTQYF. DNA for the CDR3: TGTGCCAGCAGTTCGGGAGACATAAACACAGATACGCAGTATTTT.

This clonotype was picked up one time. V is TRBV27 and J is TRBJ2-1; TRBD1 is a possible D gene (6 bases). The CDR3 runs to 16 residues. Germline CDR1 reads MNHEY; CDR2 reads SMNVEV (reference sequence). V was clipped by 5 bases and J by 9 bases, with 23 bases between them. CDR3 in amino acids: CASSPETGQAMGEQFF. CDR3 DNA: TGTGCCAGCAGTCCCGAGACAGGACAAGCCATGGGTGAGCAGTTCTTC.

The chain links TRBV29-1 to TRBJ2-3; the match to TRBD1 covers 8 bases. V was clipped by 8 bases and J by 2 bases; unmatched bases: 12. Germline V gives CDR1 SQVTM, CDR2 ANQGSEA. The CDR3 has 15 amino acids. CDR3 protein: CSSFSGTGFTDTQYF. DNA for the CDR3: TGCAGCTCCTTTTCCGGGACAGGATTCACAGATACGCAGTATTTT.

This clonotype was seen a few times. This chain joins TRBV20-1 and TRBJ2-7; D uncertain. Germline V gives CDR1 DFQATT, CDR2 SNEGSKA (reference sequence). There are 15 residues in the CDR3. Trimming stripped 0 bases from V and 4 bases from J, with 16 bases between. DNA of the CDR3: TGCAGTGCTAGAGATCCGGCGGACCTACGGTACGAGCAGTACTTC. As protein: CSARDPADLRYEQYF.

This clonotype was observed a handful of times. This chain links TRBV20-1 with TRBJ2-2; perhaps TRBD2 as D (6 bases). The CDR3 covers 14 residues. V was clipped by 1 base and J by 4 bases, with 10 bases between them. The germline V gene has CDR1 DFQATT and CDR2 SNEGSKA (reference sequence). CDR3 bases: TGCAGTGCTAGAGGCGGGATAAGCACCGGGGAGCTGTTTTTT. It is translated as CSARGGISTGELFF.

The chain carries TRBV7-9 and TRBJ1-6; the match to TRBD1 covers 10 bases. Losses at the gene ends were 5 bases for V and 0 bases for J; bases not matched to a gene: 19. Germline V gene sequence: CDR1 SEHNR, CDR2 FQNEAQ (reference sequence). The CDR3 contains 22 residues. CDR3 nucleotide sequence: TGTGCCAGCAGCACAGGGACAGGGGACCTTTTCAATCCTAGCTCCTATAATTCACCCCTCCACTTT. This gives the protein CASSTGTGDLFNPSSYNSPLHF.

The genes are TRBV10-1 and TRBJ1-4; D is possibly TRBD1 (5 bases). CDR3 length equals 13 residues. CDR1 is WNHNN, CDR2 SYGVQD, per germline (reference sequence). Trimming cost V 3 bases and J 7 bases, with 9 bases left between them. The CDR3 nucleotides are TGCGCCAGCAGTGATCCGGGGCCTGAAAAACTGTTTTTT. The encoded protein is CASSDPGPEKLFF.

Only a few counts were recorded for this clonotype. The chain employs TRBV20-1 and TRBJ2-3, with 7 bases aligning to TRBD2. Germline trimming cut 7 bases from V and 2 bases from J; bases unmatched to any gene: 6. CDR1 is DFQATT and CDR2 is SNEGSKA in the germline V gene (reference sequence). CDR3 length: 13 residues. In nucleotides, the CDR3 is TGCAGTGGGGTAGCGGGTTACACAGATACGCAGTATTTT. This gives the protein CSGVAGYTDTQYF.

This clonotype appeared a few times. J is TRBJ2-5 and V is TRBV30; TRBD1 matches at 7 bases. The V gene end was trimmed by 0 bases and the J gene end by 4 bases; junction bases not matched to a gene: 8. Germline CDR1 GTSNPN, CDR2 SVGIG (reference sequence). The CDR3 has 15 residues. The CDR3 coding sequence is TGTGCCTGGAGTGTAATGAAGGGGGCGAGAGAGACCCAGTACTTC. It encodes CAWSVMKGARETQYF.

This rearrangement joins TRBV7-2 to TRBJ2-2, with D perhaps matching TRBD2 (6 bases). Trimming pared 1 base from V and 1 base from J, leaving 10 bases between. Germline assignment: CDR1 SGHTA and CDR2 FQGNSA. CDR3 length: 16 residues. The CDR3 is CASSLGTAGNTGELFF. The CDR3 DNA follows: TGTGCCAGCAGCTTAGGCACAGCGGGGAACACCGGGGAGCTGTTTTTT.

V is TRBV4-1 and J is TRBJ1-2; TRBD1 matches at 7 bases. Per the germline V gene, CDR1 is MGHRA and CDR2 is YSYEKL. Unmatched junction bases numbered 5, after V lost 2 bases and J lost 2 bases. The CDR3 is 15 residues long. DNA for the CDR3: TGCGCCAGCAGCCAACCAGACAGGGCGAACTATGGCTACACCTTC. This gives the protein CASSQPDRANYGYTF.

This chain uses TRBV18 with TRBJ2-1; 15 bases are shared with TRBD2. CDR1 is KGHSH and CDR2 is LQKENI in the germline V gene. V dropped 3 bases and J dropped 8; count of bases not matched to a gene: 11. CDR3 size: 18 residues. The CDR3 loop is CASSPLGPGLAGGYEQFF. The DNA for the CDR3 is TGTGCCAGCTCACCTTTAGGGCCGGGACTAGCGGGAGGATATGAGCAGTTCTTC.

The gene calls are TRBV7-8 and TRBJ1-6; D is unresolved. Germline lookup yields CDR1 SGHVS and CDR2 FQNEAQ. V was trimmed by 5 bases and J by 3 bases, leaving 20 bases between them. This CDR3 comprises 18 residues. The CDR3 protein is CASSPLVGYGDYNSPLHF. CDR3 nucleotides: TGTGCCAGCAGCCCCTTGGTAGGGTACGGTGACTATAATTCACCCCTCCACTTT.

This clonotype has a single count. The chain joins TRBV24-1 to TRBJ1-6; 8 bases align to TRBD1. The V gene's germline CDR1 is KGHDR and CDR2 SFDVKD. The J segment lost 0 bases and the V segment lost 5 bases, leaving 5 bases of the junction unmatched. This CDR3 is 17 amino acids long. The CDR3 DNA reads TGTGCCACCAGTGTCCCGGGGACAGGCTCCTATAATTCACCCCTCCACTTT. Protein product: CATSVPGTGSYNSPLHF.

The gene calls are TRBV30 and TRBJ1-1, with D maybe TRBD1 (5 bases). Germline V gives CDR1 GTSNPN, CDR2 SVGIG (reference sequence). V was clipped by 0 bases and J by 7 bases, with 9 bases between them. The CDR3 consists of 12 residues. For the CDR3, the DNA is TGTGCCTGGAGTGTCATGGGGGATGAAGCTTTCTTT. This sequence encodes CAWSVMGDEAFF.

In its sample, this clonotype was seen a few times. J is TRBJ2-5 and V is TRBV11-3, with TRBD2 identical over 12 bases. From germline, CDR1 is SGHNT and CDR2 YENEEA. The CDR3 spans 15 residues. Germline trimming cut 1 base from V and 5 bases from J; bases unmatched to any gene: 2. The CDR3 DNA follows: TGTGCCAGCAGCTTAGTTACTAGCGGGAGGGAGACCCAGTACTTC. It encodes CASSLVTSGRETQYF.

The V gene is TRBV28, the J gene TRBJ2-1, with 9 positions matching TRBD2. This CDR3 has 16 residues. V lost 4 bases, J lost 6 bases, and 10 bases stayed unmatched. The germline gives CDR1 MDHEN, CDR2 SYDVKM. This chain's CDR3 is CASSSLEGLAINEQFF. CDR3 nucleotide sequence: TGTGCCAGCAGTTCGCTGGAAGGACTAGCGATCAATGAGCAGTTCTTC.

The chain's CDR3 is CASSSRTGENEQFF. DNA for the CDR3: TGTGCCAGCAGTTCTCGGACAGGGGAGAATGAGCAGTTCTTC. The rearrangement links TRBV27 to TRBJ2-1, with 9 bases that match TRBD1. Trimming removed 4 bases from V and 7 bases from J; junction bases left unmatched: 5. The germline CDR1 and CDR2 sequences are MNHEY and SMNVEV (reference sequence). The CDR3 consists of 14 residues.

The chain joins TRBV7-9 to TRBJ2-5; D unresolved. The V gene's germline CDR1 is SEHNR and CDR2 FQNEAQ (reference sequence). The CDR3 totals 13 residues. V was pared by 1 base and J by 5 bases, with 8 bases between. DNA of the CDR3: TGTGCCAGCAGCTTAGAAGATTGGGAGACCCAGTACTTC. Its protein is CASSLEDWETQYF.

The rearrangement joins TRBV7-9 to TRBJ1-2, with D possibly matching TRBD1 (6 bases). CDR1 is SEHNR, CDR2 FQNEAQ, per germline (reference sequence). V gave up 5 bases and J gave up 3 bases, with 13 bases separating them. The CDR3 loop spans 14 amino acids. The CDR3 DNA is TGTGCCAGCAGCGTTACCGGGACATACTATGGCTACACCTTC. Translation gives CASSVTGTYYGYTF.

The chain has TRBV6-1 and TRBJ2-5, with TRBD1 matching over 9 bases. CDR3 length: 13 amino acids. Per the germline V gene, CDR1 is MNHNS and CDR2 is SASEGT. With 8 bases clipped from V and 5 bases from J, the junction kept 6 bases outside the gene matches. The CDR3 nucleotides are TGTGCCAGCTACAGGGGGCGCGGGGAGACCCAGTACTTC. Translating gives CASYRGRGETQYF.

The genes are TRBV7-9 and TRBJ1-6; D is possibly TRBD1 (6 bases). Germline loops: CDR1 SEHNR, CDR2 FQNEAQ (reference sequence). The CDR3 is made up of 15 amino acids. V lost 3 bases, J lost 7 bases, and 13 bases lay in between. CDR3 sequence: CASSFQPQGNSPLHF. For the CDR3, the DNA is TGTGCCAGCAGCTTCCAACCTCAGGGGAATTCACCCCTCCACTTT.

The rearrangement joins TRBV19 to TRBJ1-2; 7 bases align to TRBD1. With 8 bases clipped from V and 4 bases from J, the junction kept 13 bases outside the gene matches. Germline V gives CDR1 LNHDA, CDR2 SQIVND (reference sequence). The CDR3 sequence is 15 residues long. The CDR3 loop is CASYSGGTLGYGYTF. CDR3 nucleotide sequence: TGTGCCAGTTACTCAGGGGGGACCCTGGGCTATGGCTACACCTTC.

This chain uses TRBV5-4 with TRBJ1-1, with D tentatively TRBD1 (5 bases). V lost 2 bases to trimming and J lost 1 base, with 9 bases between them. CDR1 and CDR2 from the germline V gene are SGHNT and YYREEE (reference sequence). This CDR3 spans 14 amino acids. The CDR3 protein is CASSFRGSNTEAFF. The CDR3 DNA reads TGTGCCAGCAGCTTTAGGGGATCGAACACTGAAGCTTTCTTT.

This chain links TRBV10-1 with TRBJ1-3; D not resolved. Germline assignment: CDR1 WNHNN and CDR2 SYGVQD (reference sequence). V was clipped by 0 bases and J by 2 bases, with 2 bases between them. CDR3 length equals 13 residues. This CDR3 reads CASSESAGNTIYF. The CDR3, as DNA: TGCGCCAGCAGTGAGTCGGCTGGAAACACCATATATTTT.

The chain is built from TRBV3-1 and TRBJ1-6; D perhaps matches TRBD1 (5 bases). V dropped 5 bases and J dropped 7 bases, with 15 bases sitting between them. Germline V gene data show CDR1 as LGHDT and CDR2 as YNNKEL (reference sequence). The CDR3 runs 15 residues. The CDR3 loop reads CASSFREGVNSPLHF. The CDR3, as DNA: TGTGCCAGCAGCTTCCGGGAAGGGGTAAATTCACCCCTCCACTTT.

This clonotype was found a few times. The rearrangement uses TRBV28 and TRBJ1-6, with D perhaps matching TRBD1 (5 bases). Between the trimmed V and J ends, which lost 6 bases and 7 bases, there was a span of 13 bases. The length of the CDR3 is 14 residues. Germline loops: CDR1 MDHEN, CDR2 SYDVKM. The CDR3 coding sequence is TGTGCCAGCAGCCTCCCCGGGGGAAATTCACCCCTCCACTTT. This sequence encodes CASSLPGGNSPLHF.